This entry features one T cell receptor beta chain sequence. Its antigen is as yet unknown. At one end, the junction sequence differs from germline, possibly due to a read error. The data were taken from a study of post-analysis software for immune sequencing data. Overall study results and limits: Multiple sclerosis patients had significantly lower normalized Chao1 diversity than controls. About five TRBV segments, including TRBV5-6, TRBV5-1 and TRBV20-1, were more frequent in patients than controls.

This CDR3 comprises 14 residues. CDR1 and CDR2 (germline): DFQATT, SNEGSKA (reference sequence). The TCR beta cDNA libraries carried unique molecular identifiers. TCRdb reprocessed the PCR reads via MiXCR and lists one record per CDR3 protein. The sample consists of approximately 630,000 distinct CDR3 sequences, roughly three fifths of them appearing once. The sequence derives from a girl between 2 and 10 years old with multiple sclerosis. The sequenced sample consisted of blood. V and J are TRBV20-1 and TRBJ2-1; no firm D call. CDR3 amino acids: CSAQTPFSYNERFF. Written as DNA, the CDR3 is TGCAGTGCTCAGACCCCGTTTTCCTACAATGAGCGGTTCTTC.